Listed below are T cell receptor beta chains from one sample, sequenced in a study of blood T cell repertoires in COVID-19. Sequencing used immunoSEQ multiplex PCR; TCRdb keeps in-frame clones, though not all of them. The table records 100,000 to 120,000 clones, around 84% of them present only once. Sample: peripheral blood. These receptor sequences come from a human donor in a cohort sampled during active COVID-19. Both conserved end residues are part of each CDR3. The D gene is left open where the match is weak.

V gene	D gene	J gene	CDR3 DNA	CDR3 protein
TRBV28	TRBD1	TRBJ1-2	TGTGCCAGCAGTTTATACCGGACAGGGAATGGCTACACCTTC	CASSLYRTGNGYTF
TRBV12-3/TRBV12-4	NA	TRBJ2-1	TGTGCCAGCAGTTTAGCGGGGCTAGAGCAGTTCTTC	CASSLAGLEQFF
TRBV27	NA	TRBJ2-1	TGTGCCAGCAGTTTGCTTACAGGGACGTTATACAATGAGCAGTTCTTC	CASSLLTGTLYNEQFF
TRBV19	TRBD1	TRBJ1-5	TGTGCCAGTAGTATAGACGGGACAGGGTATCAGCCCCAGCATTTT	CASSIDGTGYQPQHF
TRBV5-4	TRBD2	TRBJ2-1	TGTGCCAGCAGCTTGTTAACTAGCGGGGGGAATGAGCAGTTCTTC	CASSLLTSGGNEQFF
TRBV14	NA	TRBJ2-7	TGTGCCAGCAGCCAAGCCGCCAGGGGCTCAAACGAGCAGTACTTC	CASSQAARGSNEQYF
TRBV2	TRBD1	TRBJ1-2	TGTGCCAGCAGTGTACAGGGGGGCGCCTATGGCTACACCTTC	CASSVQGGAYGYTF
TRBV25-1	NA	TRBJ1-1	TGTGCCAGCAGTGACCAGGTGAACACTGAAGCTTTCTTT	CASSDQVNTEAFF
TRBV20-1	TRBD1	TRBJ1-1	TGCAGTGCTAGCCCGGACAGGGAAGCTTTCTTT	CSASPDREAFF
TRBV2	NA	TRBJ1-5	TGTGCCAGCAGTCAAAGCTCTTGGAATCAGCCCCAGCATTTT	CASSQSSWNQPQHF